This TCR beta chain comes out of a study of shared clonotypes between healthy human individuals. Per sorted-subset replicate PCR, input was roughly 220 ng DNA, representing roughly 29,000 T cell genomes. TCRdb's table, derived via immunoSEQ multiplex PCR, lists solely in-frame clones and lacks some. The sample has a few million clones, less than 95% seen once. Of note for this clone: The target antigen is unknown.

This CDR3 spans 16 amino acids. Germline V gene data show CDR1 as MNHEY and CDR2 as SVGAGI. V was pared by 0 bases and J by 5 bases, with 14 bases between. Study outcomes and limitations: Four donors held about 5% of naive CD4 clonotypes in common.

V and J are TRBV6-5 and TRBJ2-1; possible D gene TRBD2, 6 bases. This receptor was identified in a man in his late teens or twenties in good health. Some clones in this sample may be carry-over from other donors' samples. Sequenced material: naive CD4+ T cells from PBMCs. The subset is: CD45RA+ positively selected. CDR3 residues: CASSYSAGSPNNEQFF. As DNA, the CDR3 is TGTGCCAGCAGTTACTCCGCGGGATCTCCAAACAATGAGCAGTTCTTC.